This record covers a single T cell receptor beta chain. What it recognizes is unknown. This specimen comes from a study of naive and memory T cell subsets. The study's findings and limits: Naive repertoires, especially CD8, held a few larger clonotypes, possibly memory cells re-expressing CD45RA.

Both TRBC1 and TRBC2 were covered by a beta constant-region primer of two equimolar oligonucleotides. Ligated cDNA was amplified by four rounds of PCR with nested alpha and beta constant-region primers and SP2. Each CDR3 protein gets one entry after TCRdb re-called the UMI-ligation and nested PCR reads with MiXCR. Of approximately 140,000 distinct CDR3 sequences detected, 22% appear once; the ten largest clones hold 0.11%. Germline V CDR1 and CDR2: MNHEY, SVGEGT. The V end was cut by 6 bases, the J end by 15 bases, with 15 bases between. The CDR3 has 11 amino acids. The sample consisted of naive CD4+ T cells from blood. The receptor's source is a human donor in good health. The rearrangement links TRBV6-2 or TRBV6-3 to TRBJ2-1, with D maybe TRBD2 (5 bases). CDR3 in amino acids: CASRDRDIGFF. As DNA, the CDR3 is TGTGCCAGCAGGGACCGGGATATAGGGTTCTTC.